The present T cell receptor beta chain was sequenced within a study of cytomegalovirus exposure and HLA in healthy donors. As concerns this clone: Its specificity is not known. At one end the junction does not follow the germline gene, possibly because of a read error.

The PCR was carried out with 60 Vbeta primers and 13 Jbeta primers. Sequencing was performed with immunoSEQ multiplex PCR; in TCRdb, only in-frame clones are kept and a portion is missing. The sample comprises approximately 160,000 clones, over 70% of which are singletons, and around 3.2% rests with the top ten. General study findings and limits: It was only CMV serostatus that was available as immune exposure information. The authors excluded some V segments, including TRBV6-2 and TRBV6-3, as indistinguishable. A classifier reportedly called cytomegalovirus status with high sensitivity and specificity.

Germline V gene data show CDR1 as LGHNA and CDR2 as YSLEER. The CDR3 runs 16 residues. Sample: PBMCs. This chain joins TRBV4-3 and TRBJ2-6; TRBD1 matches at 10 bases. This sequence was found in a woman aged 50 to 60 in good health and CMV-seropositive. CDR3 sequence: CASSQTGGSGANGLTF. The CDR3 region has the DNA TGCGCCAGCAGCCAGACAGGGGGCTCTGGGGCCAACGGCCTGACTTTC.